A selection of T cell receptor beta chains follows, all from one sample in a study of Ad26.COV2.S vaccination and SARS-CoV-2 variants. Clones were read by immunoSEQ multiplex PCR, and TCRdb kept only the in-frame ones, dropping some. The table lists about 460,000 clones, roughly nine tenths of them singletons, with around 1.6% in the top ten. Source: peripheral blood, taken in a trial of Ad26.COV2.S vaccine versus placebo. The origin of the receptors is a person aged 18-65 years who received the Ad26.COV2.S COVID-19 vaccine or a placebo. Each CDR3 is given with its conserved first and last residue. D genes are given only for firm matches. Clone size appears in some rows only: once, few, many, or a class for an expanded clone.

d_call	v_call	clone_size	j_call	cdr3_aa	cdr3_nt
.	TRBV7-9	.	TRBJ2-2	CASSPYNTGELFF	TGTGCCAGCAGCCCCTACAACACCGGGGAGCTGTTTTTT
.	TRBV18	once	TRBJ2-3	CASSPSDWDTIILGTQYF	TGTGCCAGCTCACCCAGCGATTGGGACACGATAATCTTGGGGACGCAGTATTTT
.	TRBV7-9	.	TRBJ1-1	CASSRLVGGPEAFF	TGTGCCAGCAGCCGTCTTGTGGGGGGCCCTGAAGCTTTCTTT
.	TRBV18	.	TRBJ2-1	CASSPPGSPYNEQFF	TGTGCCAGCTCACCCCCAGGGAGTCCCTACAATGAGCAGTTCTTC
.	TRBV6-5	.	TRBJ2-7	CASIHSDSYEQYF	TGTGCCAGCATCCATAGTGACTCCTACGAGCAGTACTTC
.	TRBV30	.	TRBJ1-2	CAWSEGGYGYTF	TGTGCCTGGAGTGAAGGAGGGTATGGCTACACCTTC
.	TRBV28	.	TRBJ1-4	CASGTGLPEKLFF	TGTGCCAGCGGAACTGGGCTACCTGAAAAACTGTTTTTT
TRBD1	TRBV9	.	TRBJ1-5	CASSLTGNNQPQHF	TGTGCCAGCTCCCTGACAGGGAACAATCAGCCCCAGCATTTT
TRBD1	TRBV28	.	TRBJ2-7	CASTNWGTATYEQYF	TGTGCCAGCACCAACTGGGGGACAGCGACCTACGAGCAGTACTTC
.	TRBV5-1	.	TRBJ2-5	CASSYLGRTEETQYF	TGCGCCAGCAGCTACCTCGGCAGAACGGAAGAGACCCAGTACTTC
.	TRBV7-2	.	TRBJ2-3	CASSFDDLPQYF	TGTGCCAGCAGCTTCGATGACCTGCCGCAGTATTTT
.	TRBV9	.	TRBJ1-1	CASSRRRLDTEAFF	TGTGCCAGCAGCCGTAGGCGGCTGGACACTGAAGCTTTCTTT
.	TRBV19	.	TRBJ2-7	CASSARDYYEQYF	TGTGCCAGTAGTGCACGGGATTACTACGAGCAGTACTTC
.	TRBV3-1/TRBV3-2	once	TRBJ1-1	CASNRQDANTEAFF	TGTGCCAGCAACCGACAGGATGCGAACACTGAAGCTTTCTTT
TRBD2	TRBV29-1	once	TRBJ2-1	CSVAAGGRYNEQFF	TGCAGCGTTGCAGCGGGAGGGCGTTACAATGAGCAGTTCTTC
TRBD1	TRBV7-2	.	TRBJ2-7	CASSARDRGSYEQYF	TGTGCCAGCAGCGCCCGGGACAGGGGCTCCTACGAGCAGTACTTC
TRBD1	TRBV7-6	once	TRBJ2-7	CASSNTGTGHYEQYF	TGTGCCAGCAGCAACACCGGGACAGGGCACTACGAGCAGTACTTC
.	TRBV11-2	.	TRBJ2-3	CASRYRGHSTDTQYF	TGTGCCAGCAGGTACCGGGGACATAGCACAGATACGCAGTATTTT
TRBD1	TRBV19	.	TRBJ1-5	CASNPHRGTGSFMSNQPQHF	TGTGCCAGTAACCCTCACCGGGGGACAGGGTCGTTTATGAGCAATCAGCCCCAGCATTTT
TRBD1	TRBV11-2	.	TRBJ1-4	CASSFGQGALKLFF	TGTGCCAGCAGCTTCGGTCAGGGGGCACTAAAACTGTTTTTT
TRBD1	TRBV7-9	.	TRBJ2-7	CASSPEDREYEQYF	TGTGCCAGCAGCCCAGAGGACAGGGAGTACGAGCAGTACTTC
.	TRBV7-2	few	TRBJ1-5	CASSLQGNQPQHF	TGTGCCAGCAGCTTACAGGGCAATCAGCCCCAGCATTTT
.	TRBV6-5	.	TRBJ1-1	CASSYSSARLEAFF	TGTGCCAGCAGTTACTCGAGCGCGCGGCTTGAAGCTTTCTTT
.	TRBV11-2	once	TRBJ2-1	CASSLDLVNEQFF	TGTGCCAGCAGCTTAGATCTGGTCAATGAGCAGTTCTTC
.	TRBV20-1	.	TRBJ2-7	CSADPFPGQYF	TGCAGTGCTGACCCCTTCCCTGGGCAGTACTTC
.	TRBV28	.	TRBJ2-7	CASSPNPGRPAYEQYF	TGTGCCAGCAGCCCTAACCCGGGCCGGCCCGCCTACGAGCAGTACTTC
.	TRBV19	.	TRBJ2-3	CASSRTDKKDTQYF	TGTGCCAGTAGTAGAACAGACAAGAAAGATACGCAGTATTTT
.	TRBV15	.	TRBJ2-3	CATSTYSQPEDTQYF	TGTGCCACCAGCACCTACTCCCAACCAGAAGATACGCAGTATTTT